This TCR beta chain stems from a study of neurological immune-mediated disorders. As to time point: longitudinal time-point 3. 5'RACE generated cDNA with 10-nucleotide random UMIs. The output of every sequencing run exceeded 190 million TCR-beta sequences, derived from 15-18 subjects. TCRdb itself ran the 5' RACE reads through MiXCR, one entry per CDR3 protein. The sample holds about 53,000 distinct CDR3 sequences; roughly 7.7% are singletons and the top ten take 1.5% to 2%. V was clipped by 1 base and J by 6 bases, with 9 bases between them. CDR1 and CDR2 (germline): SGDLS, YYNGEE. The CDR3 totals 13 residues. General study findings and limits: Subjects shared no identical expanded-clone CDR3 amino acid sequences, suggesting private TCR-beta repertoires in all groups.

This clonotype was recorded many times. The antigen is unknown. This chain uses TRBV9 with TRBJ2-3; no clear D. Sequencing used PBMCs. This TCR was sampled from a woman aged 40-49 years in good health. DNA of the CDR3: TGTGCCAGCAGCGTAAGAGTCGGGGATACGCAGTATTTT. Translation: CASSVRVGDTQYF.